The next 32 T cell receptor beta chains were all read from a single sample in a study of cytomegalovirus exposure and HLA in healthy donors. Primers for the PCR totalled 60 Vbeta and 13 Jbeta. Profiled with immunoSEQ multiplex PCR; TCRdb holds only in-frame clones, not every one. The repertoire holds 180,000 or so clones, about 79% seen once, with 1.5% to 2% in the top ten. The sequenced sample consisted of PBMCs. The source is a man between 18 and 29 years old in good health and CMV-seronegative.

V gene TRBV9 combines with J gene TRBJ2-1; 13 bases are shared with TRBD2. V trimming: 4 bases; J trimming: 9 bases; junction bases outside the gene matches: 4. This CDR3 has 14 residues. Germline V gene lookup returns CDR1 SGDLS and CDR2 YYNGEE. The CDR3 here is CASSTRLAGGEQFF. The DNA of the CDR3 is TGTGCCAGCAGCACCCGACTAGCGGGAGGTGAGCAGTTCTTC.

The chain recombines TRBV2 with TRBJ1-4; TRBD1 might be the D (6 bases). With 7 bases removed from V and 8 bases from J, the gap between germline ends came to 20 bases. The CDR3 extends over 15 amino acids. CDR1 is SNHLY and CDR2 is FYNNEI in the germline V gene. The CDR3 loop reads CASTATGNQGEKLFF. In nucleotides, the CDR3 is TGTGCCAGCACCGCAACAGGGAACCAAGGAGAAAAACTGTTTTTT.

The chain couples TRBV7-2 to TRBJ2-7; D is unresolved. Looked up from germline, CDR1 is SGHTA and CDR2 is FQGNSA. V lost 3 bases and J 4 bases, leaving 16 bases between the germline ends. The CDR3 totals 15 residues. This CDR3 reads CASSFETSPTYEQYF. CDR3 in DNA: TGTGCCAGCAGCTTCGAAACTTCACCAACTTACGAGCAGTACTTC.

This clone appeared a few times. The genes are TRBV9 and TRBJ1-2; TRBD1 matches at 10 bases. The CDR3 runs 15 residues. The germline CDR1 and CDR2 sequences are SGDLS and YYNGEE. The junction had 11 bases not matched to a gene; V was cut back by 4 bases and J by 8 bases. CDR3 coding DNA: TGTGCCAGCAGCCCACGACAGGGGGCGCGGGGCGGCTACACCTTC. Protein sequence: CASSPRQGARGGYTF.

This clone was found once. The chain is built from TRBV29-1 and TRBJ1-5; 7 bases fit TRBD1. Germline V gene lookup returns CDR1 SQVTM and CDR2 ANQGSEA. There are 15 residues in the CDR3. V gave up 8 bases and J gave up 2 bases; unmatched junction bases: 12. The CDR3 reads CSIKSTGDGNQPQHF. CDR3 bases: TGCAGCATTAAGTCAACAGGGGATGGCAATCAGCCCCAGCATTTT.

This clone was seen a handful of times. The chain uses TRBV6-4 and TRBJ2-1; possibly TRBD2 for D (6 bases). The CDR3 has 15 amino acids. The V gene's germline CDR1 is MRHNA and CDR2 SNTAGT. Trimming left V 2 bases short and J 10 bases short, with 18 bases between. In DNA, the CDR3 is TGTGCCAGCAGTGACGGGGCTAGCGTCTCGAGGGAGCAGTTCTTC. Translated, it gives CASSDGASVSREQFF.

The chain joins TRBV9 to TRBJ2-1, with TRBD2 matching 8 bases. The CDR3 is 15 amino acids. V lost 0 bases, J lost 8 bases, and 7 bases stayed unmatched. Germline V gives CDR1 SGDLS, CDR2 YYNGEE. The CDR3 DNA follows: TGTGCCAGCAGCGTAGAGGGCGGGAGGTGGGATGAGCAGTTCTTC. It specifies CASSVEGGRWDEQFF.

The CDR3 region is CAWSVEGRETQYF. The CDR3 region has the DNA TGTGCCTGGAGTGTAGAAGGGAGGGAGACCCAGTACTTC. The rearrangement uses TRBV30 and TRBJ2-5; TRBD2 might be the D (6 bases). Trimming removed 0 bases at V and 5 bases at J, with 10 bases between. The CDR3 contains 13 residues. Germline CDR1 reads GTSNPN; CDR2 reads SVGIG (reference sequence). The whole variable domain, remainder taken from reference TRBV30 and TRBJ2-5, is SQTIHQWPATLVQPVGSPLSLECTVEGTSNPNLYWYRQAAGRGLQLLFYSVGIGQISSEVPQNLSASRPQDRQFILSSKKLLLSDSGFYLCAWSVEGRETQYFGPGTRLLVL.

The chain links TRBV6-5 to TRBJ2-3; 8 bases line up with TRBD1. The trim removed 7 bases at V and 13 bases at J, leaving 16 bases unmatched. Germline V gene lookup returns CDR1 MNHEY and CDR2 SVGAGI. There are 14 residues in the CDR3. The CDR3 DNA sequence: TGTGCCAGCAAGCTACCGGGACAGGCCCTTCGGGAGTATTTT. Its translation: CASKLPGQALREYF.

This clone was counted a few times. This rearrangement joins TRBV6-5 to TRBJ1-5; 7 bases are a match to TRBD1. Per the germline V gene, CDR1 is MNHEY and CDR2 is SVGAGI. There are 14 residues in the CDR3. V gave up 7 bases and J gave up 3 bases; unmatched junction bases: 6. CDR3 loop: CASMQGGDNQPQHF. The CDR3 DNA sequence: TGTGCCAGCATGCAGGGGGGAGACAATCAGCCCCAGCATTTT.

This clone was recorded a few times. The rearrangement joins TRBV7-2 to TRBJ2-7, with 9 bases matching TRBD2. The CDR3 length is 15 residues. Trimming removed 1 base from V and 3 bases from J; junction bases left unmatched: 4. Germline CDR1 is SGHTA and CDR2 is FQGNSA. This CDR3 is CASSLETSGNYEQYF. CDR3 in DNA: TGTGCCAGCAGCTTAGAGACTAGCGGAAACTACGAGCAGTACTTC.

This clone was seen a few times. The chain has TRBV6-1 and TRBJ2-2; no reliable D call. This CDR3 contains 12 residues. V was trimmed by 4 bases and J by 6 bases, leaving 6 bases between them. Germline V gene lookup returns CDR1 MNHNS and CDR2 SASEGT. The DNA of the CDR3 is TGTGCCAGCAGTGGTTTCGCCGGGGAGCTGTTTTTT. This gives the protein CASSGFAGELFF.

The chain employs TRBV6-5 and TRBJ1-1, with 7 bases that match TRBD1. The junction had 6 bases not matched to a gene; V was cut back by 5 bases and J by 0 bases. Germline CDR1 reads MNHEY; CDR2 reads SVGAGI. The CDR3 is 15 residues long. The CDR3 loop is CASSVGGRMNTEAFF. The CDR3 DNA follows: TGTGCCAGCAGTGTAGGGGGCAGGATGAACACTGAAGCTTTCTTT.

The rearrangement joins TRBV6-4 to TRBJ1-6, with 7 nucleotides matching TRBD1. The ends lost 4 bases at V and 6 bases at J; junction bases unmatched: 3. The CDR3 length is 14 residues. Germline V gene data show CDR1 as MRHNA and CDR2 as SNTAGT. The CDR3 coding sequence is TGTGCCAGCAGTGTGGCAGGGGGTAATTCACCCCTCCACTTT. Its translation: CASSVAGGNSPLHF.

This clone was detected only a few times. This chain joins TRBV7-8 and TRBJ1-5; 9 bases are shared with TRBD1. Trimming cost V 2 bases and J 6 bases; bases outside gene matches: 20. The CDR3 is 20 residues long. Germline CDR1 and CDR2: SGHVS and FQNEAQ. The CDR3 region is CASSLRVFGVGQGGFQPQHF. Here the CDR3 DNA reads TGTGCCAGCAGCTTACGGGTTTTTGGTGTGGGACAGGGTGGATTTCAGCCCCAGCATTTT.

This clone was found once. The V call is TRBV5-1, the J call TRBJ1-6; 7 nucleotides match TRBD1. The junction had 2 bases not matched to a gene; V was cut back by 3 bases and J by 5 bases. Per the germline V gene, CDR1 is SGHRS and CDR2 is YFSETQ. The CDR3 loop spans 14 amino acids. The CDR3 sequence is CASSSGQDNSPLHF. In DNA, the CDR3 is TGCGCCAGCAGCTCCGGACAGGATAATTCACCCCTCCACTTT.

The chain couples TRBV18 to TRBJ2-7; TRBD2 matches at 10 bases. Trimming at V came to 1 base and at J to 9 bases, leaving 15 bases not matched to a gene. CDR1 and CDR2 from the germline V gene are KGHSH and LQKENI. This CDR3 region has 17 residues. CDR3 in DNA: TGTGCCAGCTCACCACTGGGTGCGGCTAGCGGGGGCCATGGGCAGTACTTC. Residues: CASSPLGAASGGHGQYF.

V is TRBV30 and J is TRBJ1-6, with D possibly matching TRBD1 (5 bases). There are 15 residues in the CDR3. CDR1 GTSNPN and CDR2 SVGIG come from the germline V gene (reference sequence). Trimming left V 5 bases short and J 2 bases short, with 13 bases between. The CDR3 DNA sequence: TGTGCCTGGCAGCTGCAGGGTACCTATAATTCACCCCTCCACTTT. Its translation: CAWQLQGTYNSPLHF.

The chain uses TRBV30 and TRBJ1-5, with TRBD1 as a possible D gene (6 bases). The CDR3 loop spans 15 amino acids. V lost 4 bases to trimming and J lost 0 bases, with 13 bases between them. Per the germline V gene, CDR1 is GTSNPN and CDR2 is SVGIG (reference sequence). CDR3 amino acids: CAWTRQGYSNQPQHF. CDR3 DNA: TGTGCCTGGACGCGCCAGGGGTATAGCAATCAGCCCCAGCATTTT. Based on the CDR3 plus reference TRBV30 and TRBJ1-5, the full variable domain is SQTIHQWPATLVQPVGSPLSLECTVEGTSNPNLYWYRQAAGRGLQLLFYSVGIGQISSEVPQNLSASRPQDRQFILSSKKLLLSDSGFYLCAWTRQGYSNQPQHFGDGTRLSIL.

This clone was seen a few times. The genes are TRBV7-9 and TRBJ2-7; D may be TRBD1 (5 bases). The germline CDR1 and CDR2 sequences are SEHNR and FQNEAQ (reference sequence). V lost 5 bases to trimming and J lost 5 bases, with 10 bases between them. The CDR3 spans 12 residues. CDR3 nucleotides: TGTGCCAGCAGCACCAGGGTCGACGAGCAGTACTTC. This gives the protein CASSTRVDEQYF.

This clone was counted between two and nine times. The V call is TRBV5-1, the J call TRBJ1-2; 11 nucleotides match TRBD1. The V and J ends lost 4 bases and 3 bases, in that order; junction bases with no gene match: 8. Germline V gene data show CDR1 as SGHRS and CDR2 as YFSETQ. This CDR3 contains 16 residues. The CDR3 loop is CASSNVAGQGDYGYTF. CDR3 in DNA: TGCGCCAGCAGCAACGTCGCGGGACAGGGGGACTATGGCTACACCTTC.

The chain recombines TRBV19 with TRBJ2-1; D possibly corresponds to TRBD2 (6 bases). Trimming took 5 bases from V and 4 from J, leaving 12 bases between them. The CDR3 is made up of 14 amino acids. Germline V CDR1 and CDR2: LNHDA, SQIVND (reference sequence). The CDR3 spells CASSRRDQYNEQFF. The CDR3 coding sequence is TGTGCCAGTAGTCGGAGGGACCAATACAATGAGCAGTTCTTC. Drawing the rest from reference TRBV19 and TRBJ2-1, the complete variable domain is DGGITQSPKYLFRKEGQNVTLSCEQNLNHDAMYWYRQDPGQGLRLIYYSQIVNDFQKGDIAEGYSVSREKKESFPLTVTSAQKNPTAFYLCASSRRDQYNEQFFGPGTRLTVL.

The V gene is TRBV15, the J gene TRBJ1-2; D is ambiguous. The CDR3 length is 16 residues. Trimming stripped 4 bases from V and 0 bases from J, with 15 bases between. In germline, CDR1 is LNHNV, CDR2 YYDKDF (reference sequence). The chain's CDR3 is CATSKGSTGANYGYTF. CDR3 DNA: TGTGCCACCAGCAAAGGTTCGACCGGAGCTAACTATGGCTACACCTTC.

The CDR3 loop is CASSLSENGLPYEQYF. DNA for the CDR3: TGTGCCAGCAGCTTGAGTGAGAACGGGTTACCCTACGAGCAGTACTTC. The J gene is TRBJ2-7, the V gene TRBV5-4; D is ambiguous. Germline V gives CDR1 SGHNT, CDR2 YYREEE (reference sequence). The CDR3 sequence is 16 residues long. Trimming shortened V by 1 base and J by 2 bases, and 16 bases separated the two germline ends.

The rearrangement joins TRBV5-1 to TRBJ2-5; 12 bases align to TRBD1. The V segment lost 4 bases and the J segment 5 bases; nucleotides outside the gene matches: 9. The CDR3 spans 16 residues. From germline, CDR1 is SGHRS and CDR2 YFSETQ. The CDR3 DNA reads TGCGCCAGCAGCCCGATGGGGACAGGGGGCTTTGAGACCCAGTACTTC. It codes for CASSPMGTGGFETQYF.

DNA for the CDR3: TGTGCCAGCAGCTCCCTCCCCGCGGGGTTGAAAAATGAAAAACTGTTTTTT. This sequence encodes CASSSLPAGLKNEKLFF. This chain links TRBV5-5 with TRBJ1-4; the D is unclear. This CDR3 region has 17 residues. Trimming took 3 bases from V and 5 from J, leaving 20 bases between them. CDR1 is SGHKS, CDR2 YYEKEE, per germline (reference sequence).

The chain is built from TRBV5-4 and TRBJ2-4; D not resolved. V was trimmed by 0 bases and J by 0 bases, leaving 7 bases between them. The CDR3 extends over 15 amino acids. Germline assignment: CDR1 SGHNT and CDR2 YYREEE (reference sequence). CDR3 residues: CASSLGSEAKNIQYF. CDR3 in DNA: TGTGCCAGCAGCTTGGGATCAGAAGCCAAAAACATTCAGTACTTC.

In this sample, this clone turned up a few times. The rearrangement links TRBV6-6 to TRBJ1-5, with TRBD1 matching over 9 bases. This CDR3 has 16 residues. Germline CDR1 and CDR2: MNHNY and SVGAGI (reference sequence). J lost 11 bases, V lost 4 bases, and 15 bases had no gene match. CDR3 amino acids: CASSSLGTGTGSTQHF. The CDR3 nucleotides are TGTGCCAGCAGTTCCCTCGGCACCGGGACAGGGTCGACCCAGCATTTT.

This chain joins TRBV28 and TRBJ1-5; TRBD1 agrees at 7 bases. CDR1 is MDHEN, CDR2 SYDVKM, per germline. There are 15 residues in the CDR3. V lost 2 bases and J lost 4; bases outside the gene matches: 5. CDR3 protein: CASSLRDSFNQPQHF. CDR3 bases: TGTGCCAGCAGTTTACGGGACAGCTTTAATCAGCCCCAGCATTTT.

V usage is TRBV4-1 and J usage is TRBJ2-1; 9 bases match TRBD1. The CDR3 runs to 14 residues. Germline values: CDR1 MGHRA, CDR2 YSYEKL. The V and J ends lost 2 bases and 8 bases, in that order; junction bases with no gene match: 4. Here the CDR3 DNA reads TGCGCCAGCAGCCAAAGACAGGGGGGGCATGAGCAGTTCTTC. This sequence encodes CASSQRQGGHEQFF.

The chain combines TRBV6-1 with TRBJ1-1; tentatively, D is TRBD1 (6 bases). CDR3 length: 14 amino acids. Deletions cut 4 bases from V and 0 bases from J, with 9 bases between. Germline loops: CDR1 MNHNS, CDR2 SASEGT. CDR3 sequence reads: CASSGGGLNTEAFF. In DNA form, the CDR3 reads TGTGCCAGCAGTGGGGGGGGCTTGAACACTGAAGCTTTCTTT.

The CDR3 reads CASRRTGDTGELFF. CDR3 coding DNA: TGTGCCAGCAGACGGACAGGGGACACCGGGGAGCTGTTTTTT. The genes are TRBV6-4 and TRBJ2-2, with 9 bases fitting TRBD1. The CDR3 loop spans 14 amino acids. CDR1 and CDR2 (germline): MRHNA, SNTAGT. With 6 bases clipped from V and 3 bases from J, the junction kept 2 bases outside the gene matches.